This TCR beta chain was captured in a study of blood T cell repertoires in COVID-19. For the study at large: Acute and convalescent COVID-19 specimens originated in the United States, Italy and Spain. PBMCs, B-cell-depleted T cells, or T cells provided the cDNA or gDNA that made up the material.

This clone occurred a few times. The authors' processing: Amplified reference gene primers provided the basis for estimating nucleated cell counts. Sequencing was performed with immunoSEQ multiplex PCR; in TCRdb, only in-frame clones are kept and a portion is missing. The V and J calls and clone size come from that table; D and trimming were worked out from the DNA. The sample gives 100,000 or so clones, 84% of which show up once; around 2% is in the top ten. Germline assignment: CDR1 SGHTS and CDR2 YDEGEE. Trimming shortened V by 4 bases and J by 2 bases, and 16 bases separated the two germline ends. This CDR3 has 16 residues.

The rearrangement links TRBV5-8 to TRBJ1-5; the D is unclear. The clonotype comes from a man in his sixties or seventies with active or convalescent COVID-19. Sequenced input: peripheral blood. The CDR3: CASSVGGKLGNQPQHF. The DNA for the CDR3 is TGTGCCAGCAGCGTCGGAGGGAAGCTTGGCAATCAGCCCCAGCATTTT.